This T cell receptor (beta chain) originates from a study of long-term antiretroviral therapy in people with HIV. The V and J ends lost 2 bases and 7 bases, in that order; junction bases with no gene match: 3. The CDR3 is 12 amino acids. In germline, CDR1 is SGHRS, CDR2 YFSETQ. Findings and limits, study-wide: Pre-ART expanded TRB clones stayed dominant throughout, though often decreasing after ART.

This was the immunoSEQ v3.0 assay at survey level. Using immunoSEQ multiplex PCR, the repertoire was profiled, and TCRdb retains in-frame clones only, with some absent. Here the sample spans 25,000 to 35,000 clones, approximately 88% being singletons. A note on this clone: Its antigen is unidentified.

The TCR was taken from a man younger than 45 with HIV. Sequencing used unsorted PBMCs, obtained 2.7 to 2.8 years after starting antiretroviral therapy. J is TRBJ2-7 and V is TRBV5-1, with 7 bases lining up with TRBD2. CDR3 sequence (DNA): TGCGCCAGCAGCTTAGGCGGGGGTGAGCAGTACTTC. Translation: CASSLGGGEQYF.